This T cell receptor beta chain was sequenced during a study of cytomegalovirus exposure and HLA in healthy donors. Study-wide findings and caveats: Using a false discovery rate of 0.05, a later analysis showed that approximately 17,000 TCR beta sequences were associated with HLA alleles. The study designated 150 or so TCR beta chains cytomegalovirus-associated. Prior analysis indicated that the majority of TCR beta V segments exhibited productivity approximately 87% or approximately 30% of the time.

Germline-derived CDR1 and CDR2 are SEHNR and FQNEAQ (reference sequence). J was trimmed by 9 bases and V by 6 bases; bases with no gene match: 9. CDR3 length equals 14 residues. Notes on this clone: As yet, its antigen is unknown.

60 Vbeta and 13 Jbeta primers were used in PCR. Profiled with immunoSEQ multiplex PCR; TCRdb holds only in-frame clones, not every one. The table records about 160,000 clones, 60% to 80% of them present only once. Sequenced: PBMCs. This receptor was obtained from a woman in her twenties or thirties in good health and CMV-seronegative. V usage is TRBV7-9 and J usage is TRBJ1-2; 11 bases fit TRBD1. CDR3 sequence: CASRPGTGGYCYTF. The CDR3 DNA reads TGTGCCAGCAGACCAGGGACAGGGGGTTATTGCTACACCTTC.